This TCR beta chain was captured by sequencing in a study of shared clonotypes between healthy human individuals. Turning to the study itself: Three plates were used per donor for CD4 naive, three for CD4 memory, two for CD8 naive and one for CD8 memory. Broader study findings: Lower generation probabilities were found for non-shared clonotypes than for those shared by all four donors. The naive CD4 repertoires of a handful of donors were compared, and roughly 5% of clonotypes were shared.

Remarks on this clone: What it binds is unknown.

V shed 4 bases and J shed 0 bases, with 13 bases lying between them. The germline gives CDR1 MNHEY, CDR2 SMNVEV (reference sequence). The CDR3 is made up of 17 amino acids. Method: immunoSEQ multiplex PCR; TCRdb's copy keeps in-frame clones and lacks some. This sample has millions of clones, with approximately 95% found just once. The chain uses TRBV27 and TRBJ2-6; no reliable D call. The source material was naive CD4+ T cells sorted from blood. The subset is: CD45RA+ positively selected. The sequence was collected from a man aged 18 to 29 in good health. The CDR3 loop reads CASSSRRISSGANVLTF. The CDR3 nucleotides are TGTGCCAGCAGTTCCCGACGCATTAGCTCTGGGGCCAACGTCCTGACTTTC. Full variable domain (outside the CDR3, taken from reference TRBV27 and TRBJ2-6): EAQVTQNPRYLITVTGKKLTVTCSQNMNHEYMSWYRQDPGLGLRQIYYSMNVEVTDKGDVPEGYKVSRKEKRNFPLILESPSPNQTSLYFCASSSRRISSGANVLTFGAGSRLTVL.